This TCR beta chain appears in the sequencing data of a study of Graves' ophthalmopathy and Graves' hyperthyroidism. Looking at the study overall: Peripheral blood sampling occurred at initial diagnosis, before any treatment. The study, taken as a whole, reports: Thyroid clonotypes that were expanded above 0.001 frequency mostly also appeared in blood. For separating ophthalmopathy from stable hyperthyroidism, a 13-signature model gave around 86% sensitivity and 65% to 82% specificity.

Fresh peripheral blood, around 10 ml, was the PBMC source. Turning to this clonotype: What it binds is unknown.

V gave up 6 bases and J gave up 2 bases; unmatched junction bases: 6. Germline CDR1 SNHLY, CDR2 FYNNEI. CDR3 length: 15 amino acids. Amplification targeted the TCR beta CDR3 regions, with RNA transcripts as the source material. HTBI primers were used in a first-round RT-PCR, which preceded a second-round multiplex PCR. TCRdb called the multiplex PCR reads again in MiXCR, with one record for every CDR3 protein. The table shows hundreds of thousands of distinct CDR3 sequences, with 22% occurring only once. What was sequenced was peripheral blood. This chain uses TRBV2 with TRBJ1-2, with TRBD1 identical over 10 bases. This TCR was recovered from a woman aged 18-30 years with stable Graves' hyperthyroidism. Some clones in this sample may be carry-over from other donors' samples. The CDR3 loop reads CASSAGTGANYGYTF. For the CDR3, the DNA is TGTGCCAGCAGCGCCGGGACAGGGGCCAACTATGGCTACACCTTC.